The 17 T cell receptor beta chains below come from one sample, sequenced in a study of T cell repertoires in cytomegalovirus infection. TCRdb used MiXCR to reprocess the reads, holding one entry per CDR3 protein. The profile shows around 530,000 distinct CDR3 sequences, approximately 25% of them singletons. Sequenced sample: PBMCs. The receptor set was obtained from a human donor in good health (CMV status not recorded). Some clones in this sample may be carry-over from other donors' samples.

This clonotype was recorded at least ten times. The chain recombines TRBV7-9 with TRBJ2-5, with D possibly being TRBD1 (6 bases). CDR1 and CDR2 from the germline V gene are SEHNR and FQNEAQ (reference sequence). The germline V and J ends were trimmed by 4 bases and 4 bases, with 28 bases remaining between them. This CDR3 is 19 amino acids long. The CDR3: CASSSPIQPGHPVPETQYF. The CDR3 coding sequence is TGTGCCAGCAGCTCGCCGATTCAGCCGGGACACCCTGTCCCAGAGACCCAGTACTTC.

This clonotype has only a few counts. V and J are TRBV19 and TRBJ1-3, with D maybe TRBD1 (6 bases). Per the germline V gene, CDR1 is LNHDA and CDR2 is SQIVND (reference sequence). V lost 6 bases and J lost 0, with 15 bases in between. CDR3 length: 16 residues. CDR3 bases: TGTGCCAGTAGCCACAGGGCGACAGACTCTGGAAACACCATATATTTT. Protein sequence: CASSHRATDSGNTIYF.

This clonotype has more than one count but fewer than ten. CDR3 nucleotides: TGTGCCAGCCAGGGAGGGGGGGGATTCACCGGGGAGCTGTTTTTT. Its translation is CASQGGGGFTGELFF. V is TRBV11-2 and J is TRBJ2-2; possible D gene TRBD2, 7 bases. Deletions cut 8 bases from V and 4 bases from J, with 17 bases between. The CDR3 spans 15 residues. Germline V lookup: CDR1 SGHAT, CDR2 FQNNGV.

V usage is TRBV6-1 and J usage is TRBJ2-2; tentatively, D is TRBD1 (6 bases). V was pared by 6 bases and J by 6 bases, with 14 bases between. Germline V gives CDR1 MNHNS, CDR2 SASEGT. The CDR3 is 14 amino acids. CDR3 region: CASREIKGAGELFF. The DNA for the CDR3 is TGTGCCAGCAGAGAAATCAAGGGGGCCGGGGAGCTGTTTTTT.

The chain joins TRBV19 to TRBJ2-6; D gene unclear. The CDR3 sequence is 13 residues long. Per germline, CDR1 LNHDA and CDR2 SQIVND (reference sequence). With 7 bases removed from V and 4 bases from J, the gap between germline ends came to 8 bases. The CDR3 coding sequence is TGTGCCAGTACCCTTGGCGGGGCCAACGTCCTGACTTTC. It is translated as CASTLGGANVLTF.

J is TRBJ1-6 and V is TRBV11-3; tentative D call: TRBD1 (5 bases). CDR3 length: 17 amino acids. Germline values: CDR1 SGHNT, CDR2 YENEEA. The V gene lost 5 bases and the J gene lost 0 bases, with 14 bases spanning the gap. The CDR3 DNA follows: TGTGCCAGCAGCGGGGACGCATCGAGCTCCTATAATTCACCCCTCCACTTT. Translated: CASSGDASSSYNSPLHF.

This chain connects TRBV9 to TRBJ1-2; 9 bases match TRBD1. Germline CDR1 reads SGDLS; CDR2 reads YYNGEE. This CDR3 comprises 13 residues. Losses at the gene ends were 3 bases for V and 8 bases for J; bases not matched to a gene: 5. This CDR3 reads CASSEGQGWGYTF. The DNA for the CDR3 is TGTGCCAGCAGCGAGGGACAGGGCTGGGGCTACACCTTC.

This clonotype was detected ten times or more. This CDR3 reads CASSYGTVNTEAFF. CDR3 nucleotide sequence: TGTGCCAGCAGCTATGGGACGGTGAACACTGAAGCTTTCTTT. The chain combines TRBV11-2 with TRBJ1-1; tentatively, D is TRBD1 (5 bases). Trimming took 4 bases from V and 0 from J, leaving 9 bases between them. The CDR3 has 14 residues. CDR1 is SGHAT, CDR2 FQNNGV, per germline.

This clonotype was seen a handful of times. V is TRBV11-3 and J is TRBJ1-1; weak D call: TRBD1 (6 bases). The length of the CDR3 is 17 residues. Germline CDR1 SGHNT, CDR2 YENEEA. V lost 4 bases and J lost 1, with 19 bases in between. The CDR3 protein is CASSSSTLGQKNTEAFF. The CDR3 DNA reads TGTGCCAGCAGCTCTTCAACCCTCGGACAGAAGAACACTGAAGCTTTCTTT.

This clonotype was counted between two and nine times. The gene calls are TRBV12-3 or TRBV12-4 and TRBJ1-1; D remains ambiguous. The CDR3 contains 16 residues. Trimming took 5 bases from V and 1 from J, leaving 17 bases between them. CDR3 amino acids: CASSPGDGVRNTEAFF. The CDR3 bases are TGTGCCAGCAGTCCAGGAGATGGGGTAAGGAACACTGAAGCTTTCTTT.

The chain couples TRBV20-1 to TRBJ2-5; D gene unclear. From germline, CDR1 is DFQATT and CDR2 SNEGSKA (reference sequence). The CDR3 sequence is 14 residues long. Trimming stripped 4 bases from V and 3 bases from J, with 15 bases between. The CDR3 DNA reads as TGCAGTGCTACCCGGTATGAAGAAGAAGAGACCCAGTACTTC. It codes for CSATRYEEEETQYF.

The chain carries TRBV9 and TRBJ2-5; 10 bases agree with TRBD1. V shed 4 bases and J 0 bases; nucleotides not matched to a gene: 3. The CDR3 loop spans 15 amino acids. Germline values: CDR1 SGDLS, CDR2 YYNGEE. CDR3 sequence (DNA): TGTGCCAGCAGCCAGGACAGGGGGTACCAAGAGACCCAGTACTTC. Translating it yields CASSQDRGYQETQYF.

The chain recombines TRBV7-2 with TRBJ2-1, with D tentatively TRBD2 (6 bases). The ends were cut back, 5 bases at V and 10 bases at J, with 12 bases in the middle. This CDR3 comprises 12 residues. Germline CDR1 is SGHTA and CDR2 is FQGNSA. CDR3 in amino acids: CASSLRAGEQFF. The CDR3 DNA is TGTGCCAGCAGCCTTAGGGCGGGGGAGCAGTTCTTC.

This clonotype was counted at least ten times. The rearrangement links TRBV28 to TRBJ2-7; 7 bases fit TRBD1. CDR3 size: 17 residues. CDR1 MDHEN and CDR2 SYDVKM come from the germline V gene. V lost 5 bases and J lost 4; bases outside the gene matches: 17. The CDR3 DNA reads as TGTGCCAGCAGTCCTTGGGACAGTCTTACGTTGTTGTACGAGCAGTACTTC. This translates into CASSPWDSLTLLYEQYF.

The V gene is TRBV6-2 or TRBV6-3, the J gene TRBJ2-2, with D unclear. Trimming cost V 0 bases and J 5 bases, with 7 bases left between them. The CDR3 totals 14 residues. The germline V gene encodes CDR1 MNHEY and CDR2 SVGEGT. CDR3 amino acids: CASSYSMATGELFF. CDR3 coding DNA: TGTGCCAGCAGTTACTCGATGGCTACCGGGGAGCTGTTTTTT.

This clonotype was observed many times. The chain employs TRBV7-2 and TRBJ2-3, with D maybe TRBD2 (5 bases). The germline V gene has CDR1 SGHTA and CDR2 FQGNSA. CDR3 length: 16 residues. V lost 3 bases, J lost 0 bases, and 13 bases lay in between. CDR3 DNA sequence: TGTGCCAGCAGCTTGGGCGGGCCCCCTAGCACAGATACGCAGTATTTT. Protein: CASSLGGPPSTDTQYF.

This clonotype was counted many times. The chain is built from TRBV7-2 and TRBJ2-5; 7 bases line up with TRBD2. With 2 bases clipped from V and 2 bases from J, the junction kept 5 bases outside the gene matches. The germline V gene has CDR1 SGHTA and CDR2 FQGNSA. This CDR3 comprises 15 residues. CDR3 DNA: TGTGCCAGCAGCTTAACTAGCGAACGGCAAGAGACCCAGTACTTC. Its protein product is CASSLTSERQETQYF.